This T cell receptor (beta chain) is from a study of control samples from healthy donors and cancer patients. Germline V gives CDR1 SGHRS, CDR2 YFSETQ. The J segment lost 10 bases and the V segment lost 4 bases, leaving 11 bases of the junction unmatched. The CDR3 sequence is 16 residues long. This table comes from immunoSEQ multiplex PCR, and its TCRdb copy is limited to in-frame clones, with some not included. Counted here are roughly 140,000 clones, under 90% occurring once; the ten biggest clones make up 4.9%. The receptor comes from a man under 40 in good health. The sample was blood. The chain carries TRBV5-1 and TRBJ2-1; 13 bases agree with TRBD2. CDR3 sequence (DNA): TGCGCCAGCAGCCCCGAACTAGCGGGAGGGCCGGGAGAGCAGTTCTTC. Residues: CASSPELAGGPGEQFF.